These T cell receptor beta chains were read from a single sample in a study of blood T cell repertoires in COVID-19. TCRdb keeps only in-frame clones here, not all; method: immunoSEQ multiplex PCR. The table has roughly 200,000 clones, 86% seen once; the top ten hold around 8.6%. The sequencing input was PBMCs or T cells enriched from blood (not recorded which). The receptors were sampled from a woman in her 30s who had recovered from COVID-19. Both conserved end residues are part of each CDR3. A D gene is named only where the DNA matches it firmly. Where a row states a size, it is once, few, many or the class of an expanded clone; other rows omit it.

J,D,size,V,DNA,CDR3
TRBJ2-2,TRBD2,NA,TRBV28,TGTGCCAGCAGTTTCCATTCACGGACTAGCAGTACTATGGGCGGGGAGCTGTTTTTT,CASSFHSRTSSTMGGELFF
TRBJ1-2,TRBD1,few,TRBV9,TGTGCCAGCAGCGTAGAACTGGGACAGGCCTACGGAGGCTACACCTTC,CASSVELGQAYGGYTF
TRBJ1-2,NA,NA,TRBV7-8,TGTGCCAGCACCCGGGTTTCGGAGGGCTACACCTTC,CASTRVSEGYTF
TRBJ1-5,TRBD1,once,TRBV5-1,TGCGCCAGCAGCCCAGGGCCGGGACAGGGGGATCATCAGCCCCAGCATTTT,CASSPGPGQGDHQPQHF
TRBJ2-5,TRBD1,NA,TRBV24-1,TGTGCCACCAGTGATTCCTGGACAGGGGGCCAAGAGACCCAGTACTTC,CATSDSWTGGQETQYF
TRBJ2-3,NA,NA,TRBV5-1,TGCGCCAGCAGTCAAAAGGAGGTGGTTCCCCGTCTAGATACGCAGTATTTT,CASSQKEVVPRLDTQYF
TRBJ2-5,TRBD1,NA,TRBV6-1,TGTGCCAGCAGTGAAGAGGGGACAGGGCCTGGGGAGACCCAGTACTTC,CASSEEGTGPGETQYF
TRBJ2-6,TRBD2,NA,TRBV5-1,TGCGCCAGCAGCACAACTAGCGGGGGCTCTGGGGCCAACGTCCTGACTTTC,CASSTTSGGSGANVLTF
TRBJ2-2,TRBD2,NA,TRBV3-1/TRBV3-2,TGTGCCAGCAGTCAAGCGGGAGGAACTGTCGGGGAGCTGTTTTTT,CASSQAGGTVGELFF
TRBJ2-7,NA,NA,TRBV25-1,TGTGCCAGCAGTGAAGCGGTGGGTGAACGGCAGTACTTC,CASSEAVGERQYF
TRBJ2-2,NA,NA,TRBV5-4,TGTGCCAGCAGCCGACGGGAGAACTCCGGGGAGCTGTTTTTT,CASSRRENSGELFF
TRBJ2-1,NA,NA,TRBV5-1,TGCGCCAGCAGCTTCAGCGGTAATGAGCAGTTCTTC,CASSFSGNEQFF
TRBJ2-3,TRBD1,NA,TRBV27,TGTGCCAGCGGCCATGGACAGGGTCGCACAGATACGCAGTATTTT,CASGHGQGRTDTQYF
TRBJ2-7,NA,NA,TRBV28,TGTGCCAGCAGTTTGGCGGGGCCCCCCTACGAGCAGTACTTC,CASSLAGPPYEQYF
TRBJ2-2,NA,NA,TRBV9,TGTGCCAGCAGCCCGACAGGGCTAGCGGGTTACACCGGGGAGCTGTTTTTT,CASSPTGLAGYTGELFF
TRBJ2-7,TRBD1,NA,TRBV12-3/TRBV12-4,TGTGCCAGCAGTTGGGACAGGGTGGGTGAGCAGTACTTC,CASSWDRVGEQYF